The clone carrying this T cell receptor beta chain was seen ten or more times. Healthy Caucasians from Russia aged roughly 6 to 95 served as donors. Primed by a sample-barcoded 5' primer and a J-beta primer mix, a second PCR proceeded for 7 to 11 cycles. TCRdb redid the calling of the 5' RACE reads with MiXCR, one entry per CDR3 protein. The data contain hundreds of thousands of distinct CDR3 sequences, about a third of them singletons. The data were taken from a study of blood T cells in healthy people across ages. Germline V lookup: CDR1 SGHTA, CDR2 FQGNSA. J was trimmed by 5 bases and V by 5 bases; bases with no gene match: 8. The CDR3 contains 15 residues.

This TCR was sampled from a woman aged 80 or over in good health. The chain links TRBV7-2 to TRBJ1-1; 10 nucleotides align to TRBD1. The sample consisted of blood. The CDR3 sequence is CASSPLGQGYTEAFF. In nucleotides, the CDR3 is TGTGCCAGCAGCCCATTGGGACAGGGGTATACTGAAGCTTTCTTT.